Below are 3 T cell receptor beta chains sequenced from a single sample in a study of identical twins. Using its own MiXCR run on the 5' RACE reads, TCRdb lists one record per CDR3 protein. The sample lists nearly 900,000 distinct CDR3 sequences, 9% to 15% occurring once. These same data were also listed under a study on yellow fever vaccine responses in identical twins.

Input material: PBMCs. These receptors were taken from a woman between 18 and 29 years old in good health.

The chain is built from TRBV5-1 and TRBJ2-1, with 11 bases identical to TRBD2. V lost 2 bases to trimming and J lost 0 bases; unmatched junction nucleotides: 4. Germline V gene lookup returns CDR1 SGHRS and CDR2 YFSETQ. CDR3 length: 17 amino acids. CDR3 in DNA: TGCGCCAGCAGCTTCGGGACTAGCGGAGCCTCCTACAATGAGCAGTTCTTC. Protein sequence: CASSFGTSGASYNEQFF.

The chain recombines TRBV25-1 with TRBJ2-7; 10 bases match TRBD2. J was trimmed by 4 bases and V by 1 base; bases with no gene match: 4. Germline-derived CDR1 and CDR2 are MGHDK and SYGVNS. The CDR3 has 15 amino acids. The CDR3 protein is CASSESTSGIYEQYF. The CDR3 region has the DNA TGTGCCAGCAGTGAATCCACTAGCGGGATATACGAGCAGTACTTC.

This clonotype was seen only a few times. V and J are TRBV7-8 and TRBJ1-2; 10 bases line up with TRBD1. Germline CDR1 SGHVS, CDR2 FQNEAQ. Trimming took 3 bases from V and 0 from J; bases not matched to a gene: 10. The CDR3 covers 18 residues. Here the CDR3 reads CASSLERGQGYTNYGYTF. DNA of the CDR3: TGTGCCAGCAGCTTGGAGAGGGGACAGGGGTACACTAACTATGGCTACACCTTC.